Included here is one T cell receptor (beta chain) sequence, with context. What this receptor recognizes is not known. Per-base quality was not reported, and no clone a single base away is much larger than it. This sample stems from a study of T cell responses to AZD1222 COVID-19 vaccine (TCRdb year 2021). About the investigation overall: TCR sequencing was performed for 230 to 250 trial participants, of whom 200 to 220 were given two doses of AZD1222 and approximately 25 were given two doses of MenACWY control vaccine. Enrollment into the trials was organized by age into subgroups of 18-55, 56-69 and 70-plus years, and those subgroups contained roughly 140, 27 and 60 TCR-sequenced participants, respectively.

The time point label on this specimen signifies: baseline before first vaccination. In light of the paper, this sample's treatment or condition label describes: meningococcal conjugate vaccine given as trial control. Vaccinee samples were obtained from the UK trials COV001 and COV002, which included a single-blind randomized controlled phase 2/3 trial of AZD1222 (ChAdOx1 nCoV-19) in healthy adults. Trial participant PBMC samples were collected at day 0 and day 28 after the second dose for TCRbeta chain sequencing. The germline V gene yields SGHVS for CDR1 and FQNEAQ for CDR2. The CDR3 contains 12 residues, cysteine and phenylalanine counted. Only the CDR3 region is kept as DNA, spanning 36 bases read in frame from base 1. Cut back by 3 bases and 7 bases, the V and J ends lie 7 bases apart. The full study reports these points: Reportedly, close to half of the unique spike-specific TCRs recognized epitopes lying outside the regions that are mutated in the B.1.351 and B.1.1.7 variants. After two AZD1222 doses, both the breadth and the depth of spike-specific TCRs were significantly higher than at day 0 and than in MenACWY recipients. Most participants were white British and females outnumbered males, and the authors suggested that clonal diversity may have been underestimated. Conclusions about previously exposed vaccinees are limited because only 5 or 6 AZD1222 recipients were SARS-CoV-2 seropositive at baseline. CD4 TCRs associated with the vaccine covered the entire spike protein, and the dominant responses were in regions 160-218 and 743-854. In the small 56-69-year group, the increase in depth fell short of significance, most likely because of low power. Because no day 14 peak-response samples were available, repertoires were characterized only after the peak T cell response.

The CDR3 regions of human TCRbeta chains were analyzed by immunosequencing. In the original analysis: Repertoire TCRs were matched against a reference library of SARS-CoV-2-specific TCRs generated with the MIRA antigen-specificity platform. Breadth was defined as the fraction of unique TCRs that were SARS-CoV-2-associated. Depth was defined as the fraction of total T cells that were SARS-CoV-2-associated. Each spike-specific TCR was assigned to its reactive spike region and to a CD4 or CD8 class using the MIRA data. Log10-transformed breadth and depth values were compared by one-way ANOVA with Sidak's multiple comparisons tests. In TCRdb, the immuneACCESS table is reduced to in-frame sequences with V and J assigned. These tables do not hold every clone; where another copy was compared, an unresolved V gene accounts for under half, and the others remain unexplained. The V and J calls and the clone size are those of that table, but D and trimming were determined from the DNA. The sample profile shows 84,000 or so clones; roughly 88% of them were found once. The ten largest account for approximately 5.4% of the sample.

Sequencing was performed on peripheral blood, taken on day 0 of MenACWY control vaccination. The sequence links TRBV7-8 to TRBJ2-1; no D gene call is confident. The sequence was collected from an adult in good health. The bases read TGTGCCAGCAGCTTCATGCGAAATGAGCAGTTCTTC. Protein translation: CASSFMRNEQFF.